The 32 T cell receptor beta chains below were found in one sample sequenced in a study of OX40 agonist ivuxolimab in advanced cancers. The repertoire was sequenced with immunoSEQ multiplex PCR; TCRdb's copy has only in-frame clones and lacks some. The data contain roughly 61,000 clones, roughly nine tenths of them singletons. The material was CD4+ or CD8+ T cells sorted from blood, obtained in a trial of the OX40 agonist ivuxolimab. These receptors came from an adult with an advanced solid tumor such as melanoma, head and neck, liver or kidney cancer.

This CDR3 is CASSPESGNQPQHF. In nucleotides, the CDR3 is TGTGCCAGCAGCCCAGAAAGCGGGAACCAGCCCCAGCATTTT. The chain carries TRBV9 and TRBJ1-5, with D unclear. V gave up 4 bases and J gave up 7 bases, with 15 bases separating them. The CDR3 consists of 14 residues. Germline loops: CDR1 SGDLS, CDR2 YYNGEE.

The gene calls are TRBV6-1 and TRBJ1-2; D gene ambiguous. V gave up 7 bases and J gave up 4 bases, with 10 bases separating them. CDR1 MNHNS and CDR2 SASEGT come from the germline V gene. CDR3 length: 12 residues. The CDR3 spells CASTEDGYGYTF. CDR3 sequence (DNA): TGTGCCAGCACCGAAGATGGCTATGGCTACACCTTC.

This CDR3 reads CASSGDSYNEQFF. CDR3 coding DNA: TGTGCCAGCAGCGGGGATTCCTACAATGAGCAGTTCTTC. The chain links TRBV6-6 to TRBJ2-1, with D possibly matching TRBD2 (5 bases). Trimming took 6 bases from V and 1 from J, leaving 7 bases between them. Germline CDR1 is MNHNY and CDR2 is SVGAGI (reference sequence). The CDR3 is 13 residues long.

This chain joins TRBV15 and TRBJ2-1, with 9 bases that match TRBD2. With V trimmed by 0 bases and J by 4 bases, 13 bases remained unmatched. CDR1 and CDR2 (germline): LNHNV, YYDKDF (reference sequence). This CDR3 comprises 19 residues. The CDR3 region is CATSRDWGSGGITYNEQFF. CDR3 nucleotide sequence: TGTGCCACCAGCAGAGATTGGGGTAGCGGGGGAATTACTTACAATGAGCAGTTCTTC.

A word on this clone: Germline is not matched at one junction end, which may reflect a read error. This rearrangement joins TRBV25-1 to TRBJ1-2, with a weak D call TRBD1 (6 bases). The CDR3 spans 16 residues. Germline V gene lookup returns CDR1 MGHDK and CDR2 SYGVNS. CDR3 sequence reads: CASSEWTASEPYGYTF. In nucleotides, the CDR3 is TGTGCCAGCAGCGAATGGACAGCCTCGGAACCCTATGGCTACACCTTC.

In nucleotides, the CDR3 is TGCGCCAGCAGCCTGGGACTAGCTGCCAGAAATGAGCAGTTCTTC. Translated: CASSLGLAARNEQFF. The chain recombines TRBV5-1 with TRBJ2-1; TRBD2 agrees at 9 bases. Germline V gene lookup returns CDR1 SGHRS and CDR2 YFSETQ. J gave up 7 bases and V 4 bases, and 9 bases lay outside the gene matches. CDR3 size: 15 residues.

The J gene is TRBJ2-1, the V gene TRBV5-4, with D uncertain. Germline V gives CDR1 SGHNT, CDR2 YYREEE (reference sequence). The CDR3 spans 16 residues. Trimming removed 3 bases from V and 0 bases from J, with 13 bases in between. Here the CDR3 reads CASSSRVHHSYNEQFF. CDR3 nucleotide sequence: TGTGCCAGCAGCTCCCGGGTGCACCACTCCTACAATGAGCAGTTCTTC.

The V gene is TRBV6-4, the J gene TRBJ2-7, with 7 bases aligning to TRBD1. With 5 bases clipped from V and 4 bases from J, the junction kept 8 bases outside the gene matches. The germline gives CDR1 MRHNA, CDR2 SNTAGT. The CDR3 has 14 residues. This CDR3 reads CASSTLQGNYEQYF. Here the CDR3 DNA reads TGTGCCAGCAGTACCTTACAGGGGAATTACGAGCAGTACTTC.

The J gene is TRBJ2-1, the V gene TRBV7-9, with 8 bases aligning to TRBD1. This CDR3 region has 15 residues. The J segment lost 7 bases and the V segment lost 3 bases, leaving 8 bases of the junction unmatched. Germline lookup yields CDR1 SEHNR and CDR2 FQNEAQ (reference sequence). The CDR3 coding sequence is TGTGCCAGCAGCTTCTTCCAGGGGGCCCGGAATGAGCAGTTCTTC. It codes for CASSFFQGARNEQFF.

The sample holds one count of this clone. This chain joins TRBV7-3 and TRBJ2-3; D remains unclear. With 5 bases removed from V and 0 bases from J, the gap between germline ends came to 9 bases. The CDR3 loop spans 14 amino acids. CDR1 is SGHTA, CDR2 FQGTGA, per germline. In DNA form, the CDR3 reads TGTGCCAGCAGCGTTGACGGTAGCACAGATACGCAGTATTTT. Translating it yields CASSVDGSTDTQYF. The full variable domain, rest sourced from reference TRBV7-3 and TRBJ2-3, is GAGVSQTPSNKVTEKGKYVELRCDPISGHTALYWYRQSLGQGPEFLIYFQGTGAADDSGLPNDRFFAVRPEGSVSTLKIQRTERGDSAVYLCASSVDGSTDTQYFGPGTRLTVL.

This chain joins TRBV19 and TRBJ1-5; no clear D. This CDR3 region has 15 residues. Trimming left V 2 bases short and J 3 bases short, with 11 bases between. Germline V gives CDR1 LNHDA, CDR2 SQIVND (reference sequence). The CDR3 sequence is CASSIFSAPNQPQHF. The DNA for the CDR3 is TGTGCCAGTAGTATATTTTCGGCACCCAATCAGCCCCAGCATTTT.

The rearrangement uses TRBV6-5 and TRBJ1-1; weak D call: TRBD1 (6 bases). Germline V lookup: CDR1 MNHEY, CDR2 SVGAGI. V lost 5 bases and J 7 bases, leaving 20 bases between the germline ends. CDR3 length: 15 amino acids. CDR3 sequence (DNA): TGTGCCAGCAGTCAGAGATCCACAGGGAAAGATGAAGCTTTCTTT. Translated: CASSQRSTGKDEAFF.

The chain is built from TRBV27 and TRBJ2-1; 7 bases match TRBD1. This CDR3 contains 15 residues. Germline assignment: CDR1 MNHEY and CDR2 SMNVEV (reference sequence). V shed 8 bases and J 3 bases; nucleotides not matched to a gene: 10. The CDR3 here is CASQGGPRDYNEQFF. DNA for the CDR3: TGTGCCAGCCAAGGGGGCCCCCGAGACTACAATGAGCAGTTCTTC.

This clone was counted a few times. The V and J genes are TRBV29-1 and TRBJ1-1; D gene uncertain. V lost 4 bases, J lost 5 bases, and 17 bases lay in between. Germline lookup yields CDR1 SQVTM and CDR2 ANQGSEA. The CDR3 covers 14 residues. CDR3 residues: CSVVGGLGGTEAFF. In DNA, the CDR3 is TGCAGCGTTGTAGGAGGGTTGGGAGGGACTGAAGCTTTCTTT.

The rearrangement links TRBV6-5 to TRBJ2-7, with a possible D match to TRBD1 (5 bases). This CDR3 contains 14 residues. The germline V gene encodes CDR1 MNHEY and CDR2 SVGAGI. V gave up 5 bases and J gave up 4 bases, with 15 bases separating them. CDR3 sequence: CASSEVDDRYEQYF. The CDR3 DNA reads TGTGCCAGCAGTGAGGTGGACGACAGATACGAGCAGTACTTC.

In this sample, this clone turned up many times. The V and J genes are TRBV28 and TRBJ2-1, with 15 bases matching TRBD2. Germline lookup yields CDR1 MDHEN and CDR2 SYDVKM. The trim removed 5 bases at V and 7 bases at J, leaving 6 bases unmatched. This CDR3 comprises 16 residues. CDR3 loop: CASSTPGTSGGNEQFF. Written as DNA, the CDR3 is TGTGCCAGCAGTACCCCCGGGACTAGCGGGGGGAATGAGCAGTTCTTC.

CDR3 nucleotides: TGTGCCACCAGCGGGGGGACAGAATATGGCTACACCTTC. It encodes CATSGGTEYGYTF. This chain connects TRBV15 to TRBJ1-2; 7 bases match TRBD1. This CDR3 comprises 13 residues. V shed 5 bases and J 5 bases; nucleotides not matched to a gene: 5. CDR1 LNHNV and CDR2 YYDKDF come from the germline V gene (reference sequence). The complete variable domain, with remaining parts taken from reference TRBV15 and TRBJ1-2, reads DAMVIQNPRYQVTQFGKPVTLSCSQTLNHNVMYWYQQKSSQAPKLLFHYYDKDFNNEADTPDNFQSRRPNTSFCFLDIRSPGLGDTAMYLCATSGGTEYGYTFGSGTRLTVV.

This clone has only one observation. This chain connects TRBV29-1 to TRBJ2-7; D is possibly TRBD1 or TRBD2 (5 bases each). The germline V gene encodes CDR1 SQVTM and CDR2 ANQGSEA. Deletions cut 3 bases from V and 6 bases from J, with 12 bases between. This CDR3 contains 12 residues. CDR3 sequence: CSVDPGRGEQYF. In nucleotides, the CDR3 is TGCAGCGTTGACCCAGGGAGAGGCGAGCAGTACTTC.

The genes are TRBV5-1 and TRBJ1-2; D gene uncertain. The germline V gene encodes CDR1 SGHRS and CDR2 YFSETQ. Trimming pared 4 bases from V and 6 bases from J, leaving 22 bases between. The length of the CDR3 is 16 residues. CDR3 sequence (DNA): TGCGCCAGCAGCCTCGAAGGGAGGGAAGCGGACCATGGCTACACCTTC. Protein: CASSLEGREADHGYTF.

This chain connects TRBV7-9 to TRBJ1-2; D might be TRBD1 (5 bases). V lost 1 base, J lost 5 bases, and 17 bases lay in between. Germline V CDR1 and CDR2: SEHNR, FQNEAQ (reference sequence). CDR3 length: 16 residues. The DNA for the CDR3 is TGTGCCAGCAGCTTAGACTCCGGGACTACCCCTTATGGCTACACCTTC. As protein: CASSLDSGTTPYGYTF.

This chain links TRBV9 with TRBJ2-3, with a possible D match to TRBD1 (6 bases). Germline CDR1 and CDR2: SGDLS and YYNGEE. There are 15 residues in the CDR3. Trimming left V 0 bases short and J 9 bases short, with 17 bases between. CDR3 protein: CASSVDDRSFVTQYF. The CDR3 DNA reads TGTGCCAGCAGCGTAGACGACAGGAGCTTTGTCACGCAGTATTTT.

V is TRBV9 and J is TRBJ2-3; 8 positions agree with TRBD2. V was pared by 0 bases and J by 0 bases, with 6 bases of the junction left unmatched. Germline lookup yields CDR1 SGDLS and CDR2 YYNGEE. The CDR3 is made up of 17 amino acids. CDR3 in DNA: TGTGCCAGCAGCGTAGTTGAAGCGGGGGAGAGCACAGATACGCAGTATTTT. Translation gives CASSVVEAGESTDTQYF.

This chain's CDR3 is CASSLEAGQGTEAFF. CDR3 nucleotide sequence: TGTGCCAGCAGCTTAGAGGCAGGGCAGGGGACTGAAGCTTTCTTT. The chain carries TRBV7-6 and TRBJ1-1, with a tentative D call TRBD1 (6 bases). There are 15 residues in the CDR3. The germline V gene encodes CDR1 SGHVS and CDR2 FNYEAQ. V lost 1 base and J lost 5, with 14 bases in between.

The V and J genes are TRBV28 and TRBJ2-5; D not resolved. The CDR3 has 13 amino acids. Trimming removed 2 bases at V and 5 bases at J, with 9 bases between. Germline CDR1 is MDHEN and CDR2 is SYDVKM. CDR3 sequence reads: CASSLGSRETQYF. CDR3 DNA sequence: TGTGCCAGCAGTTTAGGCTCCAGGGAGACCCAGTACTTC.

The chain is built from TRBV27 and TRBJ1-1, with a possible D match to TRBD1 (5 bases). CDR3 length: 14 residues. The germline V gene encodes CDR1 MNHEY and CDR2 SMNVEV (reference sequence). The V gene lost 8 bases and the J gene lost 4 bases, with 17 bases spanning the gap. The CDR3 here is CASSSSGALTEAFF. CDR3 bases: TGTGCCAGCTCTTCTTCCGGGGCCCTCACTGAAGCTTTCTTT.

This clone was recorded only once. J is TRBJ2-7 and V is TRBV19; D is perhaps TRBD1 (5 bases). CDR3 length equals 13 residues. The V and J ends lost 2 bases and 6 bases respectively, with 11 bases between them. Germline V gene lookup returns CDR1 LNHDA and CDR2 SQIVND (reference sequence). CDR3 nucleotides: TGTGCCAGTAGTATACAGGGCCTGGGCGAGCAGTACTTC. Its protein product is CASSIQGLGEQYF.

The chain is built from TRBV19 and TRBJ1-1, with TRBD1 matching 9 bases. The CDR3 is 16 amino acids. The germline V gene encodes CDR1 LNHDA and CDR2 SQIVND (reference sequence). The V segment lost 4 bases and the J segment 3 bases; nucleotides outside the gene matches: 9. The DNA for the CDR3 is TGTGCCAGTAGTAACCCTCACAGGGGGCTGGACACTGAAGCTTTCTTT. This encodes CASSNPHRGLDTEAFF.

The rearrangement links TRBV6-5 to TRBJ2-1; TRBD2 matches at 7 bases. The CDR3 length is 14 residues. Germline V gene data show CDR1 as MNHEY and CDR2 as SVGAGI. Trimming took 3 bases from V and 6 from J; bases not matched to a gene: 5. DNA of the CDR3: TGTGCCAGCAGTTATAACCTAGCGGCCAATGAGCAGTTCTTC. It translates to CASSYNLAANEQFF.

This clone was observed once. The chain links TRBV11-3 to TRBJ2-7, with a possible D match to TRBD1 (6 bases). This CDR3 region has 13 residues. The V end was cut by 2 bases, the J end by 6 bases, with 11 bases between. Germline V CDR1 and CDR2: SGHNT, YENEEA. CDR3 protein: CASSLSTGSEQYF. CDR3 DNA: TGTGCCAGCAGCTTATCAACAGGGAGCGAGCAGTACTTC.

J is TRBJ1-1 and V is TRBV6-5; D not resolved. Per germline, CDR1 MNHEY and CDR2 SVGAGI. This CDR3 contains 11 residues. V lost 2 bases to trimming and J lost 6 bases, with 4 bases between them. CDR3 protein: CASSYGPEAFF. The CDR3 DNA reads as TGTGCCAGCAGTTACGGCCCTGAAGCTTTCTTT.

The gene calls are TRBV5-4 and TRBJ2-7, with unresolved D. V was clipped by 0 bases and J by 5 bases, with 12 bases between them. The CDR3 length is 14 residues. Germline V lookup: CDR1 SGHNT, CDR2 YYREEE (reference sequence). The CDR3 spells CASSLVPGNDEQYF. The CDR3 DNA is TGTGCCAGCAGCTTGGTTCCAGGTAACGACGAGCAGTACTTC.

The chain carries TRBV13 and TRBJ2-2; 7 bases map to TRBD2. This CDR3 is built from 17 residues. V lost 5 bases and J lost 2; bases outside the gene matches: 11. Germline CDR1 reads PRHDT; CDR2 reads FYEKMQ (reference sequence). Here the CDR3 DNA reads TGTGCCAGCAGCCTTACCCTAGCGGAGGTAAACACCGGGGAGCTGTTTTTT. Translated, it gives CASSLTLAEVNTGELFF.